By frequency, the clone carrying this T cell receptor beta chain registers medium-sized. What it binds is unknown. The CDR3 is made up of 12 amino acids. Per germline, CDR1 LNHDA and CDR2 SQIVND (reference sequence). Each sample's input was approximately 0.25 ug genomic DNA, some 34,000 genome equivalents. TRB was amplified by touch-down multiplex PCR, primer pools A and B combined. Reprocessing the multiplex PCR reads, TCRdb reports a single entry for every CDR3 protein and omits DNA. This sample's table reports 1,500 to 2,000 distinct CDR3 sequences. The data stem from a study of T cell clusters in autoimmune cytopenias. General study findings and limits: The cluster-lack signature was not seen for secondary cytopenia versus chronic lymphocytic leukemia.

The V and J genes are TRBV19 and TRBJ1-1. The receptor was isolated from a human donor with an autoimmune cytopenia, with autoimmune hepatitis or in good health (not recorded which). Specimen: peripheral blood. Here the CDR3 reads CATQAGNTEAFF. The full variable domain, in which reference TRBV19 and TRBJ1-1 provide the parts outside the CDR3, is DGGITQSPKYLFRKEGQNVTLSCEQNLNHDAMYWYRQDPGQGLRLIYYSQIVNDFQKGDIAEGYSVSREKKESFPLTVTSAQKNPTAFYLCATQAGNTEAFFGQGTRLTVV.